Detailed here is one T cell receptor beta chain. The antigen is undetermined. This sample stems from a study of PD-1 blockade in classical Hodgkin lymphoma. Regarding the study as a whole: In CD4+ cells, TCR diversity went up significantly by C4D1, but in CD8+ cells it did not. The study reported lower baseline TCR diversity in newly diagnosed patients than in healthy donors.

Clones were read by immunoSEQ multiplex PCR, and TCRdb kept only the in-frame ones, dropping some. The table includes 25,000 to 30,000 clones, 70% to 90% detected once. Relapses following autologous stem cell transplantation were seen in all patients, with brentuximab vedotin exposure varying. CD8+ T cells were isolated from thawed PBMCs by magnetic negative selection. Classification of best responses gave complete response, partial response or progressive disease. This receptor was obtained from a human donor with classical Hodgkin lymphoma. The source material was CD8+ T cells from blood, sampled at baseline.

The CDR3 loop reads CASSPSPTDTQYF. For the CDR3, the DNA is TGTGCCAGCAGCCCATCTCCGACAGATACGCAGTATTTT. This sequence joins TRBV13 and TRBJ2-3, with D unclear. The CDR3 covers 13 residues. CDR1 is PRHDT and CDR2 is FYEKMQ in the germline V gene (reference sequence). The V and J ends lost 5 bases and 3 bases respectively, with 9 bases between them.